The table lists the clone carrying this T cell receptor (beta chain) with many counts. Its antigen is not known. V shed 0 bases and J 6 bases; nucleotides not matched to a gene: 9. The length of the CDR3 is 16 residues. Per the germline V gene, CDR1 is SGHRS and CDR2 is YFSETQ. This sample is drawn from a study of CD8 T cells in ankylosing spondylitis. Study-level points and caveats: Disease-linked clones had a CD8+ phenotype and relatively low frequency in peripheral blood.

With molecular barcodes, quantitative 5'-RACE was used to make the TCR beta libraries. Each CDR3 protein is one row after TCRdb ran MiXCR on the 5' RACE reads. Altogether 36,000 or so distinct CDR3 sequences are present, 4.5% to 6% being singletons, with the ten largest covering approximately 12%. This chain links TRBV5-1 with TRBJ1-2, with 9 bases aligning to TRBD1. This clonotype was obtained from a male donor with ankylosing spondylitis or in good health (not recorded which). Source material: blood, either unsorted or a sorted T cell fraction (not recorded which). CDR3 bases: TGCGCCAGCAGCTTGGACACAACAGGGGGCCGGAATGGCTACACCTTC. Protein: CASSLDTTGGRNGYTF. The complete variable domain, with remaining parts taken from reference TRBV5-1 and TRBJ1-2, reads KAGVTQTPRYLIKTRGQQVTLSCSPISGHRSVSWYQQTPGQGLQFLFEYFSETQRNKGNFPGRFSGRQFSNSRSEMNVSTLELGDSALYLCASSLDTTGGRNGYTFGSGTRLTVV.